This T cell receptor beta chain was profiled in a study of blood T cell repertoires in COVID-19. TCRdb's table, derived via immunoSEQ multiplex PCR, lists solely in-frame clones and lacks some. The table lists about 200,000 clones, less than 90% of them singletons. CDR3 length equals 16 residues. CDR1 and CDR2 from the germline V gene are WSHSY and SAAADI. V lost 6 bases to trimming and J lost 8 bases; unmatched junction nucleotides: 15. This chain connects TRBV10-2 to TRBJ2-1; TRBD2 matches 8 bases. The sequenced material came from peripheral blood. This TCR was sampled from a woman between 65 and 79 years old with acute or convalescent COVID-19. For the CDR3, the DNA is TGCGCCAGCAGGGGGACTAGGGCCTCTTGGGTAGATGAGCAGTTCTTC. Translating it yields CASRGTRASWVDEQFF.